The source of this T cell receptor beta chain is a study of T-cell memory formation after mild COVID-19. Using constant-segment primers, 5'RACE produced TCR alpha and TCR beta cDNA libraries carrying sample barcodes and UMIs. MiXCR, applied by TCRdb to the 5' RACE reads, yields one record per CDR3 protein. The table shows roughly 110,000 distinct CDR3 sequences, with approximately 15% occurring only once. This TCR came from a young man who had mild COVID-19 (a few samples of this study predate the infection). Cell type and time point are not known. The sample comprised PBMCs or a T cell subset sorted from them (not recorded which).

As DNA, the CDR3 is TGTGCCAGCAGTTATCTCGGACTGGAGCAGTTCTTC. Residues: CASSYLGLEQFF. V and J are TRBV6-5 and TRBJ2-1; the D gene is possibly TRBD2 (5 bases). Trimming took 3 bases from V and 10 from J, leaving 10 bases between them. Germline assignment: CDR1 MNHEY and CDR2 SVGAGI. This CDR3 comprises 12 residues.